These 11 T cell receptor beta chains originate from one sample sequenced in a study of blood T cell repertoires in COVID-19. TCRdb keeps only in-frame clones here, not all; method: immunoSEQ multiplex PCR. The repertoire holds roughly 250,000 clones, with roughly 80% as singletons. Sequenced: peripheral blood. All receptors derive from a man aged 50 to 60 with active or convalescent COVID-19.

This clone was counted between two and nine times. This rearrangement joins TRBV3-1 (or the pseudogene TRBV3-2) to TRBJ2-7; 15 positions agree with TRBD2. The V and J ends lost 0 bases and 7 bases, in that order; junction bases with no gene match: 4. Germline loops: CDR1 LGHDT, CDR2 YNNKEL (reference sequence). The CDR3 runs 16 residues. CDR3 sequence reads: CASSQEIGTSGGEQYF. CDR3 in DNA: TGTGCCAGCAGCCAAGAAATCGGGACTAGCGGGGGGGAGCAGTACTTC.

The chain employs TRBV6-5 and TRBJ1-1; 8 bases fit TRBD1. The CDR3 is 13 amino acids. Germline V lookup: CDR1 MNHEY, CDR2 SVGAGI. Unmatched junction bases numbered 6, after V lost 6 bases and J lost 6 bases. CDR3 loop: CASRPDRGSEAFF. The CDR3 nucleotides read TGTGCCAGCAGACCCGACAGGGGCTCTGAAGCTTTCTTT.

This sequence joins TRBV6-5 and TRBJ2-5, with D possibly matching TRBD2 (5 bases). The germline V and J ends were trimmed by 11 bases and 5 bases, with 18 bases remaining between them. The CDR3 is 13 amino acids. From germline, CDR1 is MNHEY and CDR2 SVGAGI. The CDR3 is CASQPGRGETQYF. DNA of the CDR3: TGTGCCTCCCAGCCGGGTAGAGGGGAGACCCAGTACTTC.

The chain joins TRBV19 to TRBJ1-1; D is possibly TRBD1 (6 bases). This CDR3 spans 12 amino acids. CDR1 is LNHDA and CDR2 is SQIVND in the germline V gene (reference sequence). V dropped 5 bases and J dropped 11 bases, with 15 bases sitting between them. CDR3 in DNA: TGTGCCAGTAGTCTCCGACAGGATCCGGCTTTCTTT. Protein: CASSLRQDPAFF.

The sample holds one count of this clone. The chain joins TRBV5-1 to TRBJ2-3, with TRBD2 identical over 8 bases. Germline loops: CDR1 SGHRS, CDR2 YFSETQ. After removal of 0 bases from V and 6 bases from J, the junction contained 9 bases not matched to a gene. This CDR3 is built from 16 residues. The CDR3 region is CASSLAQAGVGDTQYF. DNA of the CDR3: TGCGCCAGCAGCTTGGCCCAAGCGGGGGTAGGGGATACGCAGTATTTT.

This sequence joins TRBV2 and TRBJ2-3; TRBD2 agrees at 7 bases. The V and J ends lost 7 bases and 1 base, in that order; junction bases with no gene match: 5. CDR1 and CDR2 from the germline V gene are SNHLY and FYNNEI. The length of the CDR3 is 14 residues. CDR3 DNA sequence: TGTGCCAGCACCCCGGGGAGGGGCACAGATACGCAGTATTTT. This codes for CASTPGRGTDTQYF.

This clone was picked up a small number of times. The chain has TRBV6-1 and TRBJ1-3, with D possibly TRBD1 on 5 matching bases. Germline assignment: CDR1 MNHNS and CDR2 SASEGT. Trimming removed 3 bases from V and 0 bases from J, with 9 bases in between. The CDR3 extends over 15 amino acids. CDR3 in amino acids: CASSENRHSGNTIYF. CDR3 DNA: TGTGCCAGCAGTGAGAACAGGCACTCTGGAAACACCATATATTTT.

This chain links TRBV13 with TRBJ1-2, with D maybe TRBD1 (5 bases). The CDR3 totals 13 residues. The germline CDR1 and CDR2 sequences are PRHDT and FYEKMQ (reference sequence). Trimming pared 5 bases from V and 4 bases from J, leaving 11 bases between. This CDR3 reads CASSPRGPYGYTF. The DNA for the CDR3 is TGTGCCAGCAGCCCAAGGGGCCCCTATGGCTACACCTTC.

The rearrangement uses TRBV7-8 and TRBJ1-3; D is ambiguous. This CDR3 is built from 14 residues. V dropped 1 base and J dropped 4 bases, with 8 bases sitting between them. The germline V gene has CDR1 SGHVS and CDR2 FQNEAQ. The CDR3 bases are TGTGCCAGCAGCTTAGGGGCAGCAGGAAACACCATATATTTT. Its translation: CASSLGAAGNTIYF.

V gene TRBV5-4 combines with J gene TRBJ1-2; 7 bases align to TRBD1. Germline trimming cut 1 base from V and 0 bases from J; bases unmatched to any gene: 0. The CDR3 contains 14 residues. The V gene's germline CDR1 is SGHNT and CDR2 YYREEE (reference sequence). This chain's CDR3 is CASSLRGPNYGYTF. The CDR3 DNA sequence: TGTGCCAGCAGCTTGAGGGGGCCTAACTATGGCTACACCTTC.

The chain employs TRBV19 and TRBJ1-2; no reliable D call. Deletions cut 5 bases from V and 4 bases from J, with 14 bases between. Germline V lookup: CDR1 LNHDA, CDR2 SQIVND (reference sequence). This CDR3 spans 14 amino acids. CDR3 residues: CASSPTGERYGYTF. CDR3 DNA: TGTGCCAGTAGTCCCACCGGGGAGCGCTATGGCTACACCTTC.